A selection of T cell receptor beta chains follows, all from one sample in a study of T cell responses to AZD1222 COVID-19 vaccine. Method: immunoSEQ multiplex PCR; TCRdb's copy keeps in-frame clones and lacks some. This repertoire shows some 47,000 clones, approximately 90% found once; its top ten account for 2.7%. Sequences were derived from peripheral blood, sampled 28 days after the second AZD1222 dose. The source of these receptors is an adult who received the AZD1222 COVID-19 vaccine. Both conserved end residues are part of each CDR3. Fields, in order: clone size, CDR3 length, J gene, D gene, V gene, CDR3 protein, CDR3 DNA. The D gene is left open where the match is weak. Some rows mark clone size as missing; the rest say once, few, many or name a class of expanded clone.

>NA|14|TRBJ1-6|NA|TRBV19
CASTPGGIGSPLHF
TGTGCCAGTACCCCGGGGGGAATTGGTTCACCCCTCCACTTT
>few|14|TRBJ2-1|NA|TRBV28
CASQAGPSYNEQFF
TGTGCCAGCCAGGCGGGGCCATCCTACAATGAGCAGTTCTTC
>NA|15|TRBJ2-5|TRBD2|TRBV2
CASSGTSGPQETQYF
TGTGCCAGCAGCGGGACTAGCGGGCCCCAAGAGACCCAGTACTTC
>NA|15|TRBJ2-5|NA|TRBV15
CATSSSAGQQETQYF
TGTGCCACCAGCTCGAGTGCGGGACAGCAAGAGACCCAGTACTTC
>NA|16|TRBJ2-4|TRBD2|TRBV19
CASTRTSGRAKNIQYF
TGTGCCAGTACCAGGACTAGCGGGAGAGCCAAAAACATTCAGTACTTC
>NA|13|TRBJ2-7|NA|TRBV7-6
CASSRIGSHEQYF
TGTGCCAGCAGCCGTATCGGTTCCCACGAGCAGTACTTC
>NA|15|TRBJ1-2|TRBD1|TRBV28
CASSSGQGGSGGYTF
TGTGCCAGCAGTTCGGGACAGGGGGGATCGGGTGGCTACACCTTC
>NA|17|TRBJ2-2|TRBD2|TRBV10-1
CASSKRGLAGITGELFF
TGCGCCAGCAGTAAACGAGGACTAGCGGGGATCACCGGGGAGCTGTTTTTT
>NA|13|TRBJ2-7|TRBD1|TRBV7-2
CASSGQGVGEQYF
TGTGCCAGCAGTGGACAGGGGGTCGGCGAGCAGTACTTC
>few|14|TRBJ2-7|TRBD2|TRBV10-2
CASSPAGATYEQYF
TGCGCCAGCAGCCCAGCGGGAGCGACGTACGAGCAGTACTTC
>NA|12|TRBJ1-2|TRBD1|TRBV28
CATDRGIYGYTF
TGTGCCACCGACAGGGGGATTTATGGCTACACCTTC
>NA|15|TRBJ1-6|NA|TRBV25-1
CASSEGAYYNSPLHF
TGTGCCAGCAGTGAGGGGGCATACTATAATTCACCCCTCCACTTT
>NA|12|TRBJ2-5|NA|TRBV6-1
CASSEAQETQYF
TGTGCCAGCAGTGAGGCCCAAGAGACCCAGTACTTC
>NA|14|TRBJ1-1|NA|TRBV25-1
CASSEWGGGTEAFF
TGTGCCAGCAGTGAATGGGGGGGCGGGACTGAAGCTTTCTTT
>NA|15|TRBJ1-1|NA|TRBV30
CAWSSAGAMNTEAFF
TGTGCCTGGAGCTCCGCGGGAGCCATGAACACTGAAGCTTTCTTT
>few|14|TRBJ1-1|NA|TRBV7-9
CASSLRTPSAEAFF
TGTGCCAGCAGTCTTCGAACACCCTCAGCTGAAGCTTTCTTT
>NA|13|TRBJ1-2|NA|TRBV2
CASMRDNDYGYTF
TGTGCCAGCATGCGGGACAACGACTATGGCTACACCTTC
>NA|14|TRBJ2-1|NA|TRBV21-1
CASSKYGRYNEQFF
TGTGCCAGCAGCAAATACGGGAGGTACAATGAGCAGTTCTTC
>NA|15|TRBJ1-5|TRBD1|TRBV6-5
CASRGSRDRGQPQHF
TGTGCCAGCAGAGGGTCCCGGGACAGGGGTCAGCCCCAGCATTTT
>once|15|TRBJ1-1|NA|TRBV27
CASTLMGAQDTEAFF
TGTGCCAGCACCTTGATGGGGGCGCAGGACACTGAAGCTTTCTTT
>NA|12|TRBJ2-3|NA|TRBV29-1
CSGQVSTDTQYF
TGCAGCGGACAGGTTTCCACAGATACGCAGTATTTT
>NA|15|TRBJ2-1|TRBD2|TRBV10-2
CASSAREGRLNEQFF
TGCGCCAGCAGTGCCCGGGAGGGAAGGTTAAATGAGCAGTTCTTC
>NA|15|TRBJ2-1|TRBD1|TRBV10-2
CASSSRQGTYNEQFF
TGCGCCAGCAGTTCGCGACAGGGTACCTACAATGAGCAGTTCTTC
>NA|11|TRBJ2-1|NA|TRBV28
CATRAVQEQFF
TGTGCCACCAGGGCGGTACAGGAGCAGTTCTTC
>once|17|TRBJ1-6|TRBD1|TRBV2
CASSERLPGQGNSPLHF
TGTGCCAGCAGTGAGCGATTACCGGGACAGGGAAATTCACCCCTCCACTTT
>NA|17|TRBJ2-3|TRBD2|TRBV7-8
CASSLGVAGGITDTQYF
TGTGCCAGCAGCTTAGGAGTCGCGGGAGGGATCACAGATACGCAGTATTTT
>NA|15|TRBJ1-5|NA|TRBV28
CASSFRRGIHQPQHF
TGTGCCAGCAGTTTCCGTCGGGGAATCCATCAGCCCCAGCATTTT
>NA|15|TRBJ2-1|TRBD1|TRBV19
CASSRDRDPYNEQFF
TGTGCCAGTAGTAGGGACAGGGATCCCTACAATGAGCAGTTCTTC
>few|11|TRBJ2-7|NA|TRBV28
CASSSAYEQYF
TGTGCCAGCAGTTCCGCCTACGAGCAGTACTTC
>NA|15|TRBJ1-1|NA|TRBV6-5
CASSYQDSLNTEAFF
TGTGCCAGCAGTTACCAGGACAGCCTGAACACTGAAGCTTTCTTT
>NA|15|TRBJ2-1|TRBD1|TRBV27
CASSTGQLSYNEQFF
TGTGCCAGCAGTACGGGACAGCTCTCCTACAATGAGCAGTTCTTC
>few|17|TRBJ2-3|TRBD2|TRBV30
CAWRDVIQREREDTQYF
TGTGCCTGGAGAGATGTTATCCAGCGGGAGAGGGAAGATACGCAGTATTTT
>NA|13|TRBJ2-1|NA|TRBV28
CASSLPAFNEQFF
TGTGCCAGCAGCCTGCCGGCCTTTAATGAGCAGTTCTTC
>few|13|TRBJ2-7|NA|TRBV24-1
CATSLTGRYEQYF
TGTGCCACCAGTCTTACAGGAAGGTACGAGCAGTACTTC
>NA|16|TRBJ2-3|NA|TRBV28
CASLSYRVVGTDTQYF
TGTGCCAGCCTATCATACAGGGTAGTGGGCACAGATACGCAGTATTTT
>NA|15|TRBJ2-7|TRBD2|TRBV20-1
CSASGAGGGDDEQYF
TGCAGTGCTAGTGGGGCGGGAGGGGGTGACGACGAGCAGTACTTC
>NA|14|TRBJ2-7|TRBD1|TRBV18
CASSAGQGSYEQYF
TGTGCCAGCTCAGCGGGACAGGGGTCCTACGAGCAGTACTTC
>NA|11|TRBJ2-5|NA|TRBV30
CAWGQRETQYF
TGTGCCTGGGGACAGCGGGAGACCCAGTACTTC
>once|16|TRBJ2-5|NA|TRBV2
CASSASSSGGQETQYF
TGTGCCAGCAGTGCGTCTAGCTCTGGAGGTCAAGAGACCCAGTACTTC
>NA|12|TRBJ1-2|NA|TRBV6-2/TRBV6-3
CASSYGMNGYTF
TGTGCCAGCAGTTACGGAATGAATGGCTACACCTTC
>NA|16|TRBJ2-2|TRBD1|TRBV7-9
CASSPGQGAYTGELFF
TGTGCCAGCAGCCCGGGACAGGGGGCGTACACCGGGGAGCTGTTTTTT
>NA|14|TRBJ2-7|NA|TRBV5-4
CASSLAGYTYEQYF
TGTGCCAGCAGCTTGGCGGGGTATACCTACGAGCAGTACTTC
>NA|16|TRBJ2-7|TRBD1|TRBV7-8
CASSLAGAGGRYEQYF
TGTGCCAGCAGCTTAGCGGGGGCAGGGGGCAGGTACGAGCAGTACTTC
>NA|16|TRBJ1-3|TRBD1|TRBV3-1/TRBV3-2
CASSQADRGSGNTIYF
TGTGCCAGCAGCCAAGCGGACAGGGGCTCTGGAAACACCATATATTTT
>medium-sized|14|TRBJ2-7|TRBD1|TRBV11-1
CASSPDRGPYEQYF
TGTGCCAGCAGTCCCGACAGGGGCCCCTACGAGCAGTACTTC
>NA|15|TRBJ2-7|TRBD2|TRBV6-5
CASRPRTSGPYEQYF
TGTGCCAGCAGACCCCGGACTAGCGGACCCTACGAGCAGTACTTC
>NA|13|TRBJ2-2|NA|TRBV6-6
CASSSGATGELFF
TGTGCCAGCAGCTCCGGGGCCACCGGGGAGCTGTTTTTT
>NA|17|TRBJ1-1|TRBD1|TRBV6-2/TRBV6-3
CASSNFRDRGWGTEAFF
TGTGCCAGCAGTAACTTCCGGGACAGGGGATGGGGCACTGAAGCTTTCTTT